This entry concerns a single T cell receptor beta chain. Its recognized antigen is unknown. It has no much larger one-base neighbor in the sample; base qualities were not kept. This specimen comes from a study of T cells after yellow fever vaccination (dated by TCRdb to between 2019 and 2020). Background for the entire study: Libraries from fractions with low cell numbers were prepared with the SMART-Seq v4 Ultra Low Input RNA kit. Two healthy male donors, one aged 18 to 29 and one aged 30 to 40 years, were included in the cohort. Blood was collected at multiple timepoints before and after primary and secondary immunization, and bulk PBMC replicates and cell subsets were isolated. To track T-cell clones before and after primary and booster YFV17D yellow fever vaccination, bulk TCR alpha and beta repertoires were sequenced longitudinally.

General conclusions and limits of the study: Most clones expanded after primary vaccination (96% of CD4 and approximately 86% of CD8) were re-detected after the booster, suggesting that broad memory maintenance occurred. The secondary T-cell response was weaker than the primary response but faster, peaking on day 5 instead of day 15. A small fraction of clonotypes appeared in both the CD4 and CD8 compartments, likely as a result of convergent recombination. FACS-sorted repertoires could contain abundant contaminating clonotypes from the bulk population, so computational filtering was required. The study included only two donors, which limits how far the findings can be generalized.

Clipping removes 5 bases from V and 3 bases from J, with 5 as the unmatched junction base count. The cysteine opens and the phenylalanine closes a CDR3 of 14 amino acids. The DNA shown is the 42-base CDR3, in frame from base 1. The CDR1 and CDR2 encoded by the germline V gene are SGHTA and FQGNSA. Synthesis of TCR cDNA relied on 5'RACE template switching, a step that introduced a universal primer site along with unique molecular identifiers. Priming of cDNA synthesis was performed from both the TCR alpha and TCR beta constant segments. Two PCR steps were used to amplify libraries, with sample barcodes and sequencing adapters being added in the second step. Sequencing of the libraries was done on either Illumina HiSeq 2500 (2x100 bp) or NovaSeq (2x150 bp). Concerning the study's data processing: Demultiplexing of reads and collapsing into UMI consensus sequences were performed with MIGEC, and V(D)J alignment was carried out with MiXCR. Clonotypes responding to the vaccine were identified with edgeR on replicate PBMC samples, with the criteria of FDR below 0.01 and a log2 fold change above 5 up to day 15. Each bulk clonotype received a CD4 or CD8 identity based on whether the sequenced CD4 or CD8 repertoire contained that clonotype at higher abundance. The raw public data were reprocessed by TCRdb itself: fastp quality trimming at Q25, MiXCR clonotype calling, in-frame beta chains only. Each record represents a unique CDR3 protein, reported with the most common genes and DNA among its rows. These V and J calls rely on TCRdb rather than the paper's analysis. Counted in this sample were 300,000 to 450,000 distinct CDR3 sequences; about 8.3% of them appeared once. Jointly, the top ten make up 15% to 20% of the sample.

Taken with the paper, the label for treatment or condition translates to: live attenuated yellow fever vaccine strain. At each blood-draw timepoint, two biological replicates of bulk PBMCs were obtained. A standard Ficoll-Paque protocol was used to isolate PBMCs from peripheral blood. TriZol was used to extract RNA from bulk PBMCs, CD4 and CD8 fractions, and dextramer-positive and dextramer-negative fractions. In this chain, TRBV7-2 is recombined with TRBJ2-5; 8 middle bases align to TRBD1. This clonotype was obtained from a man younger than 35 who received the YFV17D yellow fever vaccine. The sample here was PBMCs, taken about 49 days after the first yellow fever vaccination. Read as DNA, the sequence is TGTGCCAGCAGCGCCGGGGACAGGAAAGAGACCCAGTACTTC. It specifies CASSAGDRKETQYF. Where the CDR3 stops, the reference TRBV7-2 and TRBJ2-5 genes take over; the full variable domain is GAGVSQSPSNKVTEKGKDVELRCDPISGHTALYWYRQSLGQGLEFLIYFQGNSAPDKSGLPSDRFSAERTGGSVSTLTIQRTQQEDSAVYLCASSAGDRKETQYFGPGTRLLVL.